The entry that follows covers one T cell receptor beta chain sequence. The sample is drawn from a study of shared T cell receptors in the human thymus. Sequencing used immunoSEQ multiplex PCR; TCRdb keeps in-frame clones, though not all of them. Of about 380,000 clones listed, over 90% are singletons. Material for sequencing was thymocytes. The TCR sequence derives from a human donor.

The DNA of the CDR3 is TGCAGCGGTTCGTGGGACAGGGCAGGGAGTGGCTACACCTTC. Translating gives CSGSWDRAGSGYTF. The chain has TRBV29-1 and TRBJ1-2, with TRBD1 matching over 9 bases. CDR1 and CDR2 from the germline V gene are SQVTM and ANQGSEA. Trimming at V came to 7 bases and at J to 7 bases, leaving 13 bases not matched to a gene. This CDR3 is 14 amino acids long.